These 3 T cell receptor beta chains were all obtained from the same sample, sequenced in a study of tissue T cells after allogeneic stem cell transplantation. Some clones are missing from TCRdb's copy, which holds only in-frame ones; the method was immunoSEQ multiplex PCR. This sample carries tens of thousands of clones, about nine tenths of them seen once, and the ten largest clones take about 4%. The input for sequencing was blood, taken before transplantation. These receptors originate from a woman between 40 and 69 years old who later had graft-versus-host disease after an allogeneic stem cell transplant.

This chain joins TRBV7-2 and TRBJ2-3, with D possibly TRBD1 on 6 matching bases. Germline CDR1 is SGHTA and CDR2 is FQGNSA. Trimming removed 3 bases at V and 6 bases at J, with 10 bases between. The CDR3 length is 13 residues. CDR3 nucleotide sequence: TGTGCCAGCAGCTTGGTACAGGGTGATACGCAGTATTTT. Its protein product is CASSLVQGDTQYF.

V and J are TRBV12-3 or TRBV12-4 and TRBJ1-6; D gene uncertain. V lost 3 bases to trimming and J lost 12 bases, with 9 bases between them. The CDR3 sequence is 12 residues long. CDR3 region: CASSLVEEPLHF. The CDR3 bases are TGTGCCAGCAGTTTGGTCGAGGAACCCCTCCACTTT.

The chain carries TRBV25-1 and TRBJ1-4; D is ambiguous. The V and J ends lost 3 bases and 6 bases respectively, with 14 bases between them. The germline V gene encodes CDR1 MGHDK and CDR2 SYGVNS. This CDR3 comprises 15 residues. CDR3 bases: TGTGCCAGCAGTGACGCAGGCACTGCCTATGAAAAACTGTTTTTT. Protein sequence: CASSDAGTAYEKLFF. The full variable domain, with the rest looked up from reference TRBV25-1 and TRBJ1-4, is EADIYQTPRYLVIGTGKKITLECSQTMGHDKMYWYQQDPGMELHLIHYSYGVNSTEKGDLSSESTVSRIRTEHFPLTLESARPSHTSQYLCASSDAGTAYEKLFFGSGTQLSVL.